This is a list of T cell receptor beta chains from one sample in a study of T cells in Graves' hyperthyroidism and ophthalmopathy. Each CDR3 protein is one row after TCRdb ran MiXCR on the multiplex PCR reads. In the table there are approximately 570,000 distinct CDR3 sequences, just under 20% of which are singletons. Sequencing was done on a sample of blood. Source of these receptors: a man aged 40-50 years with Graves' ophthalmopathy. The CDR3 runs from the conserved cysteine through the conserved F or W. A D gene is named only where the DNA matches it firmly. Where a row states a size, it is once, few, many or the class of an expanded clone; other rows omit it.

>TRBD2|TRBV5-6|TRBJ2-1|few
CASSLGGGTTYNEQFF
>NA|TRBV6-2/TRBV6-3|TRBJ2-2|NA
CASSYVGGELFF
>TRBD2|TRBV29-1|TRBJ2-1|NA
CSVAGLAGINEQFF
>TRBD1|TRBV19|TRBJ2-1|few
CASSIVGQVGEQFF
>NA|TRBV5-1|TRBJ2-3|NA
CASSQSFRGPSTDTQYF
>TRBD2|TRBV4-2|TRBJ2-1|NA
CASSQGGLVGYEQFF
>TRBD1|TRBV6-2/TRBV6-3|TRBJ2-7|few
CASSYLGQGDHEQYF
>NA|TRBV30|TRBJ2-7|few
CVVEGERYEQYF
>TRBD1|TRBV5-1|TRBJ2-7|NA
CASSLVGQGANEQYF
>NA|TRBV10-3|TRBJ2-7|many
CAISGFGYEQYF
>TRBD1|TRBV30|TRBJ1-2|NA
CAWSDLGTDIPPLGYTF
>NA|TRBV2|TRBJ2-5|many
CASSERTRRTQYF
>NA|TRBV7-2|TRBJ1-2|NA
CASSYWGARGYTF
>TRBD1|TRBV28|TRBJ2-3|once
CASSLGTARTDTQYF
>NA|TRBV12-3/TRBV12-4|TRBJ2-1|few
CASSFGQLNNEQFF
>NA|TRBV6-1|TRBJ2-1|NA
CASNSYNEQFF
>NA|TRBV30|TRBJ2-5|few
CAWATGQETQYF
>NA|TRBV30|TRBJ1-1|many
CAWSRPGVNTEAFF
>NA|TRBV5-1|TRBJ1-6|many
CASSFSRGISYNSPLHF
>NA|TRBV15|TRBJ1-5|few
CATSRDRKGLGQPQHF
>NA|TRBV7-9|TRBJ1-1|few
CASSLTRGNQGNTEAFF
>NA|TRBV27|TRBJ1-6|few
CASSLGGRVNSYNSPLHF
>NA|TRBV19|TRBJ2-3|few
CASNPRVGDTQYF
>TRBD1|TRBV20-1|TRBJ1-2|NA
CSVDPTGDYGYTF
>NA|TRBV7-3|TRBJ1-1|NA
CASSFVGVPEAFF
>TRBD1|TRBV7-2|TRBJ1-3|NA
CASSKDRSVRMNTIYF
>TRBD2|TRBV7-2|TRBJ2-1|many
CASSLSASGAMPNEQFF
>NA|TRBV5-1|TRBJ1-6|NA
CASSQTENNSPLHF
>TRBD2|TRBV9|TRBJ2-7|many
CASSVTSGGLSGYEQYF
>NA|TRBV28|TRBJ1-6|few
CASSLPGTNSPLHF
>NA|TRBV7-8|TRBJ2-5|many
CASSLGQAETQYF
>NA|TRBV5-1|TRBJ1-4|many
CASSLGQREKLFF
>NA|TRBV11-2|TRBJ1-5|few
CASSSGQFSNQPQHF
>NA|TRBV6-2/TRBV6-3|TRBJ1-1|many
CASSYPAGTAWNTEAFF
>TRBD2|TRBV20-1|TRBJ2-3|NA
CSATLAGVFTDTQYF
>TRBD1|TRBV3-1|TRBJ2-3|NA
CASSQGNRGVTDTQYF
>NA|TRBV6-2/TRBV6-3|TRBJ2-4|many
CASSYTTGYENIQYF
>TRBD2|TRBV7-2|TRBJ2-7|many
CASSLVQALRGRAYEQYF
>TRBD1|TRBV6-1|TRBJ2-3|many
CASSPGTGVTDTQYF
>TRBD1|TRBV3-1|TRBJ1-2|many
CASSGDRHGYTF
>NA|TRBV14|TRBJ2-6|NA
CASRGLGANVLTF
>NA|TRBV25-1|TRBJ2-1|few
CASSALKRTTNEQFF
>TRBD2|TRBV12-5|TRBJ2-1|NA
CASGSWRGGRYNEQFF
>TRBD1|TRBV6-5|TRBJ1-2|NA
CASSYPPQGAVGGYTF
>TRBD2|TRBV5-4|TRBJ2-3|NA
CASSPTSGRGDTQYF
>NA|TRBV12-3/TRBV12-4|TRBJ1-1|many
CASRERWAEAFF
>TRBD2|TRBV30|TRBJ2-3|few
CAWSRGTSGTADTQYF
>NA|TRBV28|TRBJ1-5|many
CASSLSASAGGNQPQHF
>TRBD1|TRBV27|TRBJ1-4|NA
CASSFSQGATNEKLFF
>NA|TRBV5-1|TRBJ1-2|many
CASSLDTGLTYGYTF
>NA|TRBV28|TRBJ1-1|many
CASSWGMEAFF
>NA|TRBV30|TRBJ2-7|many
CAWRDQARYEQYF
>NA|TRBV7-9|TRBJ2-5|many
CASSPARVGSRPETQYF
>NA|TRBV7-2|TRBJ1-3|many
CASSLDHPVGSGNTIYF
>NA|TRBV7-7|TRBJ2-5|NA
CASSLGTGSGETQYF